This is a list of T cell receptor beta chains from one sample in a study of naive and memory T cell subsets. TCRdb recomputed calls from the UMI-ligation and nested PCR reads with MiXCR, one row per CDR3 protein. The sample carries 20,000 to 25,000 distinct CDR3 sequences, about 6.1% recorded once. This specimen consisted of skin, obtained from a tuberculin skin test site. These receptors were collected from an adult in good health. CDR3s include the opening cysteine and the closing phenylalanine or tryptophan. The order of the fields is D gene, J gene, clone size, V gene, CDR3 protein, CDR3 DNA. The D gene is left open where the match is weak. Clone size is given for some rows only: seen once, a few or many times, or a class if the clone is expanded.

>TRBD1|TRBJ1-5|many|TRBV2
CASSVPGQGGGNQPQHF
TGTGCCAGCAGTGTTCCTGGACAGGGTGGAGGCAATCAGCCCCAGCATTTT
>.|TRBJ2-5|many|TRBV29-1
CSGGLQETQYF
TGCAGCGGGGGACTCCAAGAGACCCAGTACTTC
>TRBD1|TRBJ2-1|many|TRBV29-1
CSALRTGGQFF
TGCAGCGCCCTAAGGACAGGGGGGCAGTTCTTC
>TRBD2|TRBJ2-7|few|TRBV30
CAWSFPGLSSYEQYF
TGTGCCTGGAGTTTTCCGGGACTAAGCTCCTACGAGCAGTACTTC
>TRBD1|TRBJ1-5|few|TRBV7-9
CASSPGTGNQPQHF
TGTGCCAGCAGCCCAGGGACAGGCAATCAGCCCCAGCATTTT
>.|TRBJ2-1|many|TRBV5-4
CASSHSAGTYYNEQFF
TGTGCCAGCAGCCATAGCGCGGGAACATATTATAATGAGCAGTTCTTC
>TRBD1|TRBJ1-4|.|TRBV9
CASSKGTGGITNEKLFF
TGTGCCAGCAGCAAAGGGACAGGGGGCATAACTAATGAAAAACTGTTTTTT
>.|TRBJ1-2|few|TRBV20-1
CSARSSPEIYGYTF
TGCAGTGCTAGATCCTCCCCTGAGATATATGGCTACACCTTC
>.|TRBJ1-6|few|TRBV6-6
CASSTAPLNLQGKESPLHF
TGTGCCAGCAGTACCGCACCATTAAACTTACAGGGAAAGGAGTCACCCCTCCACTTT
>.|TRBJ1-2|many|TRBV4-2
CASSQGGQGENYGYTF
TGTGCCAGCAGCCAAGGAGGGCAGGGAGAGAACTATGGCTACACCTTC
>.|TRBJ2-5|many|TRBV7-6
CASSFSAQETQYF
TGTGCCAGCAGCTTTTCTGCACAAGAGACCCAGTACTTC
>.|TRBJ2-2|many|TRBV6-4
CASSEVTSSLGGELFF
TGTGCCAGCAGTGAAGTAACTAGTTCCCTCGGCGGGGAGCTGTTTTTT
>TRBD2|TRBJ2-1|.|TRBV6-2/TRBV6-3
CASSYRTSGSNEQFF
TGTGCCAGCAGTTACCGAACTAGCGGGAGTAATGAGCAGTTCTTC
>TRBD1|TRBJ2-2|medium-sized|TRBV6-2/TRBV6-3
CASSYSRGRRDTGELFF
TGTGCCAGCAGTTACAGCAGGGGGCGCCGGGACACCGGGGAGCTGTTTTTT
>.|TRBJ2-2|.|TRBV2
CASIQANTGELFF
TGTGCCAGCATTCAAGCGAACACCGGGGAGCTGTTTTTT
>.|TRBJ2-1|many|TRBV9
CASSVAVEQVAYNEQFF
TGTGCCAGCAGCGTAGCTGTGGAGCAGGTTGCCTACAATGAGCAGTTCTTC
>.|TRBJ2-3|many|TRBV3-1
CASSLGLTDTQYF
TGTGCCAGCAGCCTGGGACTTACAGATACGCAGTATTTT
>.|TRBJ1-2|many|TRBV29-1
CSVATGTGKFTF
.
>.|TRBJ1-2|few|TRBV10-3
CAISEAAGNYGYTF
TGTGCCATCAGCGAAGCGGCAGGGAACTATGGCTACACCTTC
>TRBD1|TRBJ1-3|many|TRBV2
CASSEQGGDSAGNTIYF
TGTGCCAGCAGTGAACAGGGGGGCGACTCGGCTGGAAACACCATATATTTT
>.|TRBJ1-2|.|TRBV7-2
CASSPPGEGNYGYTF
TGTGCCAGCAGCCCCCCCGGGGAGGGTAACTATGGCTACACCTTC
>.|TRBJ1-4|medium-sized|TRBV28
CASRSLTEKLFF
TGTGCCAGCAGATCCCTTACCGAAAAACTGTTTTTT
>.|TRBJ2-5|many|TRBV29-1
CSVVTAAETQYF
TGCAGCGTTGTGACGGCCGCAGAGACCCAGTACTTC
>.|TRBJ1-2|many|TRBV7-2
CASSSQTNYGYTF
TGTGCCAGCAGCTCACAGACTAACTATGGCTACACCTTC
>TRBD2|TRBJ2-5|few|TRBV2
CASSEGTSGGYQETQYF
TGTGCCAGCAGTGAAGGGACTAGCGGGGGGTACCAAGAGACCCAGTACTTC
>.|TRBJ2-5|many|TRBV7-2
CASSLGTGGTGQYF
TGTGCCAGCAGCTTAGGTACCGGGGGAACGGGCCAGTACTTC